Below, 22 T cell receptor beta chains from the same sample are listed, as sequenced in a study of blood T cell repertoires in COVID-19. Clones were read by immunoSEQ multiplex PCR, and TCRdb kept only the in-frame ones, dropping some. Among under 350,000 clones, 83% were seen once, and the ten largest hold approximately 10%. The specimen was peripheral blood. The receptors stem from a woman aged 50 to 65 who had recovered from COVID-19.

The chain couples TRBV25-1 to TRBJ2-3; TRBD2 agrees at 12 bases. The CDR3 loop spans 17 amino acids. CDR1 and CDR2 (germline): MGHDK, SYGVNS. V gave up 3 bases and J gave up 3 bases; unmatched junction bases: 7. This chain's CDR3 is CASSEASGRARTDTQYF. DNA of the CDR3: TGTGCCAGCAGTGAGGCTAGCGGGAGGGCCCGTACAGATACGCAGTATTTT.

The chain uses TRBV7-9 and TRBJ1-6; D is perhaps TRBD1 (6 bases). V lost 5 bases, J lost 6 bases, and 17 bases lay in between. The CDR3 runs 16 residues. Germline loops: CDR1 SEHNR, CDR2 FQNEAQ (reference sequence). CDR3 nucleotide sequence: TGTGCCAGCAGCCTAAGGAAGACAGGAAGTAATTCACCCCTCCACTTT. Translated: CASSLRKTGSNSPLHF.

This chain connects TRBV6-2 or TRBV6-3 to TRBJ2-5; possibly TRBD1 for D (6 bases). Trimming pared 6 bases from V and 2 bases from J, leaving 22 bases between. CDR1 is MNHEY, CDR2 SVGEGT, per germline. The CDR3 sequence is 17 residues long. For the CDR3, the DNA is TGTGCCAGCAGCAACCTTAGAACTACAGGGAGACAAGAGACCCAGTACTTC. Encoded protein: CASSNLRTTGRQETQYF.

This chain links TRBV4-1 with TRBJ2-1, with 7 positions matching TRBD2. Germline V gene sequence: CDR1 MGHRA, CDR2 YSYEKL. The CDR3 has 15 amino acids. After removal of 4 bases from V and 7 bases from J, the junction contained 10 bases not matched to a gene. The CDR3 sequence: CASSLEGGPGNEQFF. CDR3 in DNA: TGCGCCAGCAGCCTAGAGGGAGGGCCCGGAAATGAGCAGTTCTTC.

The chain has TRBV9 and TRBJ2-7, with 9 bases fitting TRBD1. CDR1 and CDR2 (germline): SGDLS, YYNGEE. V trimming: 2 bases; J trimming: 2 bases; junction bases outside the gene matches: 5. The CDR3 has 15 residues. CDR3 protein: CASSVAGTGTYEQYF. CDR3 sequence (DNA): TGTGCCAGCAGCGTCGCCGGGACAGGGACCTACGAGCAGTACTTC.

The CDR3 here is CASSFRGSSYNEQFF. The DNA for the CDR3 is TGTGCCAGCAGTTTTCGGGGGAGCTCCTACAATGAGCAGTTCTTC. This chain uses TRBV28 with TRBJ2-1; D may be TRBD2 (6 bases). This CDR3 comprises 15 residues. V lost 3 bases to trimming and J lost 0 bases, with 9 bases between them. The V gene's germline CDR1 is MDHEN and CDR2 SYDVKM.

This clone has just one count. The CDR3 DNA sequence: TGTGCCAGCAGCCAAGATAACACAGGGCACCAAGAGACCCAGTACTTC. This sequence encodes CASSQDNTGHQETQYF. The chain is built from TRBV3-1 (or the pseudogene TRBV3-2) and TRBJ2-5; a possible D gene is TRBD1 (6 bases). Germline V gene data show CDR1 as LGHDT and CDR2 as YNNKEL (reference sequence). Trimming cost V 0 bases and J 0 bases, with 11 bases left between them. The CDR3 totals 16 residues.

The chain has TRBV5-5 and TRBJ2-1, with TRBD2 matching over 8 bases. Trimming at V came to 1 base and at J to 5 bases, leaving 5 bases not matched to a gene. This CDR3 is 15 amino acids long. The germline CDR1 and CDR2 sequences are SGHKS and YYEKEE (reference sequence). CDR3 protein: CASSLFWRGDNEQFF. In DNA, the CDR3 is TGTGCCAGCAGCTTGTTCTGGCGGGGGGACAATGAGCAGTTCTTC.

The chain combines TRBV6-6 with TRBJ1-1; 9 positions agree with TRBD1. V was pared by 5 bases and J by 5 bases, with 15 bases of the junction left unmatched. The CDR3 has 17 residues. Germline V CDR1 and CDR2: MNHNY, SVGAGI (reference sequence). The DNA for the CDR3 is TGTGCCAGCAGTCTCTCCTTTCCCGGGACAGGGACAACTGAAGCTTTCTTT. Encoded protein: CASSLSFPGTGTTEAFF.

In its sample, this clone was seen a few times. V and J are TRBV28 and TRBJ2-3, with TRBD1 identical over 8 bases. This CDR3 has 17 amino acids. Unmatched junction bases numbered 12, after V lost 7 bases and J lost 0 bases. In germline, CDR1 is MDHEN, CDR2 SYDVKM. DNA of the CDR3: TGTGCCAGCACGGGACAGGACCTTAGAACTAGCACAGATACGCAGTATTTT. Translated, it gives CASTGQDLRTSTDTQYF. Filled out from reference TRBV28 and TRBJ2-3, the complete variable domain reads DVKVTQSSRYLVKRTGEKVFLECVQDMDHENMFWYRQDPGLGLRLIYFSYDVKMKEKGDIPEGYSVSREKKERFSLILESASTNQTSMYLCASTGQDLRTSTDTQYFGPGTRLTVL.

The chain couples TRBV6-2 or TRBV6-3 to TRBJ2-7; 8 bases agree with TRBD1. Unmatched junction bases numbered 13, after V lost 2 bases and J lost 4 bases. Germline-derived CDR1 and CDR2 are MNHEY and SVGEGT. The CDR3 sequence is 17 residues long. CDR3 sequence reads: CASSYAVTGVFGYEQYF. DNA for the CDR3: TGTGCCAGCAGTTACGCCGTGACAGGGGTTTTTGGGTACGAGCAGTACTTC.

The chain joins TRBV28 to TRBJ2-4, with a weak D call TRBD2 (7 bases). Germline V lookup: CDR1 MDHEN, CDR2 SYDVKM. The CDR3 contains 14 residues. V was trimmed by 8 bases and J by 6 bases, leaving 17 bases between them. Written as DNA, the CDR3 is TGTGCCAGCGGCAGCGGGACAATCGGAAACATTCAGTACTTC. Translation: CASGSGTIGNIQYF.

The chain is built from TRBV12-1 and TRBJ2-5; whether TRBD1, the table's D call, matches the DNA was not checked. TRBV12-1 constitutes a pseudogene. The CDR3 is 12 amino acids. The CDR3 DNA follows: TGTGCCAGCAAAACCGCGGACCGGGACAGGGACTTC. It translates to CASKTADRDRDF.

This clone was seen only once. The rearrangement links TRBV2 to TRBJ2-6; D perhaps matches TRBD1 (5 bases). Trimming took 11 bases from V and 0 from J, leaving 14 bases between them. The CDR3 is made up of 15 amino acids. Germline V gene lookup returns CDR1 SNHLY and CDR2 FYNNEI. CDR3 nucleotides: TGTGCCGCCGAAGGGGTACCCTCTGGGGCCAACGTCCTGACTTTC. Protein product: CAAEGVPSGANVLTF.

The CDR3 region has the DNA TGTGCCAGCAGCTTGGGACAGGGAGGCGATACGCAGTATTTT. Its translation is CASSLGQGGDTQYF. This chain joins TRBV7-3 and TRBJ2-3; TRBD1 matches at 9 bases. The CDR3 is 14 amino acids. Germline V lookup: CDR1 SGHTA, CDR2 FQGTGA. The ends lost 3 bases at V and 6 bases at J; junction bases unmatched: 4.

V is TRBV19 and J is TRBJ2-1, with TRBD2 matching over 10 bases. The CDR3 length is 15 residues. Germline-derived CDR1 and CDR2 are LNHDA and SQIVND (reference sequence). Trimming took 1 base from V and 7 from J; bases not matched to a gene: 4. Written as DNA, the CDR3 is TGTGCCAGTAGTATAGGTGGACTAGCGGTAAATGAGCAGTTCTTC. This codes for CASSIGGLAVNEQFF.

The rearrangement links TRBV11-2 to TRBJ2-1; 10 bases align to TRBD2. With 1 base clipped from V and 6 bases from J, the junction kept 3 bases outside the gene matches. CDR3 length: 15 amino acids. CDR1 SGHAT and CDR2 FQNNGV come from the germline V gene. The CDR3 protein is CASSLGTSGGNEQFF. CDR3 sequence (DNA): TGTGCCAGCAGCTTAGGGACTAGCGGAGGCAATGAGCAGTTCTTC.

The chain uses TRBV6-2 or TRBV6-3 and TRBJ2-6, with 8 bases that match TRBD1. V dropped 6 bases and J dropped 3; count of bases not matched to a gene: 10. Germline V gives CDR1 MNHEY, CDR2 SVGEGT. The CDR3 spans 17 residues. CDR3 in amino acids: CASSRGQGVDGANVLTF. DNA for the CDR3: TGTGCCAGCAGCCGCGGACAGGGTGTTGATGGGGCCAACGTCCTGACTTTC.

The chain couples TRBV11-2 to TRBJ2-5; 11 bases agree with TRBD2. The CDR3 has 16 amino acids. Looked up from germline, CDR1 is SGHAT and CDR2 is FQNNGV. Trimming cost V 3 bases and J 1 base; bases outside gene matches: 4. This chain's CDR3 is CASSFGTSGTQETQYF. DNA of the CDR3: TGTGCCAGCAGCTTTGGGACTAGCGGCACCCAAGAGACCCAGTACTTC. Full variable domain (remainder filled in from reference TRBV11-2 and TRBJ2-5): EAGVAQSPRYKIIEKRQSVAFWCNPISGHATLYWYQQILGQGPKLLIQFQNNGVVDDSQLPKDRFSAERLKGVDSTLKIQPAKLEDSAVYLCASSFGTSGTQETQYFGPGTRLLVL.

V gene TRBV3-1 (or the pseudogene TRBV3-2) combines with J gene TRBJ2-7; D is perhaps TRBD1 (5 bases). Germline V gene lookup returns CDR1 LGHDT and CDR2 YNNKEL (reference sequence). V was clipped by 6 bases and J by 9 bases, with 15 bases between them. This CDR3 region has 12 residues. The CDR3 loop is CASSLGLGGQYF. CDR3 DNA: TGTGCCAGCAGTCTGGGGCTGGGCGGGCAGTACTTC.

The chain combines TRBV5-1 with TRBJ1-2, with TRBD1 identical over 11 bases. The ends lost 4 bases at V and 5 bases at J; junction bases unmatched: 1. CDR3 length: 13 amino acids. In germline, CDR1 is SGHRS, CDR2 YFSETQ. DNA of the CDR3: TGCGCCAGCAGCAGGGACAGGGGGTATGGCTACACCTTC. Residues: CASSRDRGYGYTF.

The rearrangement uses TRBV24-1 and TRBJ2-1; TRBD2 matches at 14 bases. The CDR3 has 16 amino acids. The V gene's germline CDR1 is KGHDR and CDR2 SFDVKD. Unmatched junction bases numbered 4, after V lost 4 bases and J lost 6 bases. CDR3 amino acids: CATSELGTSGSNEQFF. The CDR3 DNA reads TGTGCCACCAGTGAACTCGGGACTAGCGGGAGCAATGAGCAGTTCTTC.